The 23 T cell receptor beta chains presented below share a single source sample, sequenced in a study of T cell repertoires in cytomegalovirus infection. TCRdb reprocessed the reads via MiXCR and lists one record per CDR3 protein. This table has about 920,000 distinct CDR3 sequences, approximately 33% appearing once. Their antigen targets remain unknown. Sample: cultured CD8+ T cells from PBMCs, taken from culture after CMV antigen stimulation. The origin of the receptors is a human donor in good health (CMV status not recorded). Some clones in this sample may be carry-over from other donors' samples.

In this sample, this clonotype turned up a few times. The chain joins TRBV7-6 to TRBJ1-1; 7 nucleotides line up with TRBD1. The CDR3 is 15 residues long. V trimming: 3 bases; J trimming: 5 bases; junction bases outside the gene matches: 9. In germline, CDR1 is SGHVS, CDR2 FNYEAQ. CDR3 DNA: TGTGCCAGCAGCTTTCCGGGAGGGGGCGGGACTGAAGCTTTCTTT. Its translation is CASSFPGGGGTEAFF.

CDR3 coding DNA: TGTGCCACCAGCGAGGTCCCCCCAGAGACCCAGTACTTC. As protein: CATSEVPPETQYF. The chain employs TRBV15 and TRBJ2-5; D not certain. This CDR3 region has 13 residues. Germline CDR1 reads LNHNV; CDR2 reads YYDKDF (reference sequence). V was trimmed by 5 bases and J by 4 bases, leaving 11 bases between them.

The rearrangement uses TRBV19 and TRBJ2-1, with 11 bases that match TRBD2. After removal of 6 bases from V and 4 bases from J, the junction contained 8 bases not matched to a gene. CDR1 and CDR2 from the germline V gene are LNHDA and SQIVND (reference sequence). The CDR3 consists of 16 residues. Here the CDR3 reads CASRPPSSGGYNEQFF. The CDR3 DNA reads as TGTGCCAGTAGGCCCCCCTCTAGCGGGGGGTACAATGAGCAGTTCTTC.

V gene TRBV7-6 combines with J gene TRBJ2-1; D might be TRBD1 or TRBD2, each matching 6 bases. Trimming cost V 3 bases and J 10 bases, with 10 bases left between them. Per the germline V gene, CDR1 is SGHVS and CDR2 is FNYEAQ. The CDR3 totals 12 residues. This CDR3 is CASSFGGTEQFF. The CDR3 nucleotides are TGTGCCAGCAGCTTCGGCGGGACAGAGCAGTTCTTC.

A few counts support this clonotype. The chain employs TRBV28 and TRBJ1-2, with TRBD1 as a possible D gene (5 bases). CDR1 is MDHEN, CDR2 SYDVKM, per germline. The CDR3 totals 14 residues. V was clipped by 4 bases and J by 5 bases, with 14 bases between them. The CDR3 nucleotides read TGTGCCAGCAGTTCGGGCAGGGTATGGTATGGCTACACCTTC. This translates into CASSSGRVWYGYTF.

This clonotype has just a few counts. The rearrangement joins TRBV9 to TRBJ2-1; D remains ambiguous. Germline values: CDR1 SGDLS, CDR2 YYNGEE. Trimming pared 0 bases from V and 0 bases from J, leaving 13 bases between. The CDR3 runs 17 residues. The CDR3 DNA reads as TGTGCCAGCAGCGTAGCTGTGGGAACTCCCTCCTACAATGAGCAGTTCTTC. It is translated as CASSVAVGTPSYNEQFF.

This clonotype was picked up many times. The chain carries TRBV12-3 or TRBV12-4 and TRBJ2-3; 11 bases match TRBD2. The CDR3 has 18 amino acids. V lost 3 bases and J lost 1; bases outside the gene matches: 9. CDR3 region: CASSFTSGGPSRTDTQYF. In nucleotides, the CDR3 is TGTGCCAGCAGTTTTACTAGCGGGGGCCCTTCGCGCACAGATACGCAGTATTTT.

The chain carries TRBV6-1 and TRBJ2-5; TRBD1 matches 9 bases. CDR1 is MNHNS, CDR2 SASEGT, per germline. The CDR3 extends over 17 amino acids. Unmatched junction bases numbered 14, after V lost 8 bases and J lost 1 base. This CDR3 reads CASDSRWGQGLQETQYF. The CDR3 DNA reads as TGTGCCAGCGACAGCCGCTGGGGACAGGGCCTCCAAGAGACCCAGTACTTC.

There are a few counts of this clonotype. The CDR3 bases are TGTGCCAGCAGTTACGATCGCCAGGGCGAGCAGTACTTC. Translating gives CASSYDRQGEQYF. V is TRBV6-6 and J is TRBJ2-7, with D possibly being TRBD1 (5 bases). CDR3 length: 13 residues. Looked up from germline, CDR1 is MNHNY and CDR2 is SVGAGI (reference sequence). V was shortened by 2 bases and J by 6 bases, with 11 bases between the two germline ends.

On this clonotype itself: A junction end diverges from the germline sequence, so it may reflect a read error. The rearrangement uses TRBV29-1 and TRBJ2-2; tentative D call: TRBD1 (6 bases). CDR1 is SQVTM and CDR2 is ANQGSEA in the germline V gene. This CDR3 is 13 amino acids long. CDR3: CSVQDSNTGELFF. The CDR3 coding sequence is TGTAGCGTCCAGGACAGCAACACCGGGGAGCTGTTTTTT.

A word on this clonotype: A read error may explain this, as a much larger clone is one base away. The chain has TRBV7-9 and TRBJ2-2, with a weak D call TRBD2 (6 bases). The CDR3 sequence is 16 residues long. In germline, CDR1 is SEHNR, CDR2 FQNEAQ (reference sequence). Here the CDR3 DNA reads TGTACCAGCAGCTTAATATACAGGAGGGGCACCGGGGAGCTGTTTTTT. Its protein is CTSSLIYRRGTGELFF.

The genes are TRBV5-4 and TRBJ1-4; D is unclear. Germline V lookup: CDR1 SGHNT, CDR2 YYREEE (reference sequence). This CDR3 region has 16 residues. With 0 bases removed from V and 4 bases from J, the gap between germline ends came to 13 bases. This CDR3 is CASSLASGGNNEKLFF. CDR3 DNA sequence: TGTGCCAGCAGCTTGGCCTCGGGCGGAAATAATGAAAAACTGTTTTTT.

The chain has TRBV4-1 and TRBJ2-4; 8 positions agree with TRBD2. The CDR3 is made up of 13 amino acids. Per the germline V gene, CDR1 is MGHRA and CDR2 is YSYEKL. V dropped 5 bases and J dropped 7; count of bases not matched to a gene: 4. CDR3 loop: CASSYGGGNIQYF. In nucleotides, the CDR3 is TGCGCCAGCAGCTACGGGGGGGGCAACATTCAGTACTTC.

This clonotype was recorded many times. The rearrangement joins TRBV7-2 to TRBJ2-3, with 11 bases fitting TRBD2. The CDR3 is made up of 17 amino acids. The V gene end was trimmed by 5 bases and the J gene end by 2 bases; junction bases not matched to a gene: 9. Germline lookup yields CDR1 SGHTA and CDR2 FQGNSA. The CDR3 bases are TGTGCCAGCAGCGAACCCCTAGCGGGGGGCCCCACAGATACGCAGTATTTT. It codes for CASSEPLAGGPTDTQYF. Full variable domain (remainder filled in from reference TRBV7-2 and TRBJ2-3): GAGVSQSPSNKVTEKGKDVELRCDPISGHTALYWYRQSLGQGLEFLIYFQGNSAPDKSGLPSDRFSAERTGGSVSTLTIQRTQQEDSAVYLCASSEPLAGGPTDTQYFGPGTRLTVL.

The V gene is TRBV7-8, the J gene TRBJ2-1; TRBD1 is a possible D gene (6 bases). The CDR3 spans 14 residues. V lost 7 bases to trimming and J lost 4 bases, with 14 bases between them. Germline V gene lookup returns CDR1 SGHVS and CDR2 FQNEAQ. Here the CDR3 reads CASTIDRRYNEQFF. The CDR3 coding sequence is TGTGCCAGCACCATCGACAGGAGATACAATGAGCAGTTCTTC. The entire variable domain, with the rest obtained from reference TRBV7-8 and TRBJ2-1, is as follows: GAGVSQSPRYKVAKRGQDVALRCDPISGHVSLFWYQQALGQGPEFLTYFQNEAQLDKSGLPSDRFFAERPEGSVSTLKIQRTQQEDSAVYLCASTIDRRYNEQFFGPGTRLTVL.

This clonotype was detected only a few times. As DNA, the CDR3 is TGTGCCAGCAGCGTAGAACACCTGAACACTGAAGCTTTCTTT. Translation: CASSVEHLNTEAFF. The J gene is TRBJ1-1, the V gene TRBV9; D remains ambiguous. The CDR3 is 14 amino acids. Trimming took off 0 bases at V and 0 bases at J, with 6 bases between the two ends. Germline loops: CDR1 SGDLS, CDR2 YYNGEE.

This clonotype was detected a few times. The chain has TRBV18 and TRBJ1-4, with no clear D. CDR1 and CDR2 (germline): KGHSH, LQKENI. The germline V and J ends were trimmed by 2 bases and 7 bases, with 14 bases remaining between them. CDR3 length: 15 amino acids. DNA for the CDR3: TGTGCCAGCTCACCAGCGTCTCCGGGTGTTGAAAAACTGTTTTTT. Protein: CASSPASPGVEKLFF.

The chain carries TRBV5-6 and TRBJ2-5; TRBD2 matches 10 bases. The length of the CDR3 is 17 residues. Germline CDR1 SGHDT, CDR2 YYEEEE. J was trimmed by 1 base and V by 2 bases; bases with no gene match: 8. The CDR3 DNA sequence: TGTGCCAGCAGCTTAGATCTAGCGGGGGACCTCCAAGAGACCCAGTACTTC. It yields the protein CASSLDLAGDLQETQYF. Together with reference TRBV5-6 and TRBJ2-5, the CDR3 gives the full variable domain: DAGVTQSPTHLIKTRGQQVTLRCSPKSGHDTVSWYQQALGQGPQFIFQYYEEEERQRGNFPDRFSGHQFPNYSSELNVNALLLGDSALYLCASSLDLAGDLQETQYFGPGTRLLVL.

The V call is TRBV5-1, the J call TRBJ2-3; 7 bases map to TRBD2. The CDR3 totals 16 residues. With 0 bases clipped from V and 4 bases from J, the junction kept 8 bases outside the gene matches. Per the germline V gene, CDR1 is SGHRS and CDR2 is YFSETQ. CDR3 in amino acids: CASSLDAGVGPDTQYF. CDR3 bases: TGCGCCAGCAGCTTGGATGCGGGGGTTGGGCCAGATACGCAGTATTTT.

This clonotype was counted a few times. The V call is TRBV9, the J call TRBJ2-1; 7 nucleotides agree with TRBD2. The germline gives CDR1 SGDLS, CDR2 YYNGEE. The CDR3 is 15 amino acids. V trimming: 0 bases; J trimming: 3 bases; junction bases outside the gene matches: 3. The CDR3 region is CASSVVQRDYNEQFF. Here the CDR3 DNA reads TGTGCCAGCAGCGTAGTGCAGCGGGACTACAATGAGCAGTTCTTC. The variable domain in full, with the rest retrieved from reference TRBV9 and TRBJ2-1, is DSGVTQTPKHLITATGQRVTLRCSPRSGDLSVYWYQQSLDQGLQFLIQYYNGEERAKGNILERFSAQQFPDLHSELNLSSLELGDSALYFCASSVVQRDYNEQFFGPGTRLTVL.

V gene TRBV7-9 combines with J gene TRBJ1-2; TRBD1 agrees at 7 bases. The length of the CDR3 is 15 residues. Unmatched junction bases numbered 14, after V lost 5 bases and J lost 8 bases. From germline, CDR1 is SEHNR and CDR2 FQNEAQ (reference sequence). The CDR3 protein is CASSPETGFAIGYTF. For the CDR3, the DNA is TGTGCCAGCAGCCCGGAGACAGGGTTTGCTATCGGCTACACCTTC. Using reference TRBV7-9 and TRBJ1-2 for the parts outside the CDR3, the full variable domain is DTGVSQNPRHKITKRGQNVTFRCDPISEHNRLYWYRQTLGQGPEFLTYFQNEAQLEKSRLLSDRFSAERPKGSFSTLEIQRTEQGDSAMYLCASSPETGFAIGYTFGSGTRLTVV.

This chain connects TRBV5-1 to TRBJ2-4; 8 bases map to TRBD1. J gave up 5 bases and V 0 bases, and 7 bases lay outside the gene matches. CDR1 is SGHRS, CDR2 YFSETQ, per germline. The CDR3 length is 16 residues. The CDR3: CASSLETGDGQNIQYF. The DNA of the CDR3 is TGCGCCAGCAGCTTGGAGACAGGGGACGGTCAAAACATTCAGTACTTC.

This clonotype was seen only a few times. J is TRBJ2-7 and V is TRBV15; possibly TRBD1 or TRBD2 for D (5 bases each). The CDR3 runs to 17 residues. Germline V lookup: CDR1 LNHNV, CDR2 YYDKDF (reference sequence). The V end was cut by 0 bases, the J end by 0 bases, with 15 bases between. The CDR3, as DNA: TGTGCCACCAGCAGAGATACAGGCGGCCGGGACTCCTACGAGCAGTACGTC. This codes for CATSRDTGGRDSYEQYV.